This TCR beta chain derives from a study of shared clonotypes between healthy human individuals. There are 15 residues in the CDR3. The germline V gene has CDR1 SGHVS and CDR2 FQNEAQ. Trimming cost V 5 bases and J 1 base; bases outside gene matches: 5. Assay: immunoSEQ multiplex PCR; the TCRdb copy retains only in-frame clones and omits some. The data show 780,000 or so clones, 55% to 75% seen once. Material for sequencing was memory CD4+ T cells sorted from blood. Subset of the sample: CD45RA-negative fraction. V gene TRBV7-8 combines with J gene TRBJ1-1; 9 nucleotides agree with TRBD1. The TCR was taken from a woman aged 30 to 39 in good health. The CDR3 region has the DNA TGTGCCAGCAGCCCCTCGGGACAGGGGAACACTGAAGCTTTCTTT. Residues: CASSPSGQGNTEAFF.